A single sample gave rise to the 13 T cell receptor beta chains below, sequenced in a study of shared clonotypes between healthy human individuals. Assay used: immunoSEQ multiplex PCR; TCRdb lists only in-frame clones, some missing. The sample consists of fewer than 3 million clones, around 92% of them appearing once. Material for sequencing was naive CD4+ T cells from PBMCs. The subset here: CD45RA+ positively selected. The receptors were gathered from a man aged 18 to 29 in good health. Some clones in this sample may be carry-over from other donors' samples.

The sample holds a few counts of this clone. At the DNA level, this CDR3 is encoded by other sequences in the same sample as well. The chain has TRBV5-1 and TRBJ2-2; TRBD2 aligns across 13 bases. CDR3 length: 15 residues. Germline V lookup: CDR1 SGHRS, CDR2 YFSETQ. The junction had 1 base not matched to a gene; V was cut back by 2 bases and J by 6 bases. The CDR3 reads CASSLLAGGPGELFF. CDR3 in DNA: TGCGCCAGCAGCTTACTAGCGGGAGGGCCCGGGGAGCTGTTTTTT.

This clone is a singleton in its sample. The chain employs TRBV7-6 and TRBJ2-7, with D possibly matching TRBD1 (5 bases). V lost 4 bases and J 1 base, leaving 20 bases between the germline ends. Germline V lookup: CDR1 SGHVS, CDR2 FNYEAQ. The CDR3 sequence is 17 residues long. CDR3 coding DNA: TGTGCCAGCAGCTCAAGACAGCCGGGTGGTCTGTCCTACGAGCAGTACTTC. It encodes CASSSRQPGGLSYEQYF.

This clone was recorded only once. This rearrangement joins TRBV19 to TRBJ2-4, with D maybe TRBD2 (5 bases). Germline lookup yields CDR1 LNHDA and CDR2 SQIVND (reference sequence). This CDR3 region has 16 residues. Trimming took off 5 bases at V and 1 base at J, with 15 bases between the two ends. The CDR3 is CASSGTLGVAKNIQYF. In nucleotides, the CDR3 is TGTGCCAGTAGTGGAACCCTGGGAGTGGCCAAAAACATTCAGTACTTC.

The table lists this clone with a count of one. The V and J genes are TRBV9 and TRBJ2-7; D gene unclear. CDR3 size: 15 residues. From germline, CDR1 is SGDLS and CDR2 YYNGEE. The V end was cut by 2 bases, the J end by 0 bases, with 12 bases between. CDR3 loop: CASSVETSGSYEQYF. CDR3 sequence (DNA): TGTGCCAGCAGCGTCGAAACAAGTGGCTCCTACGAGCAGTACTTC. Combining the CDR3 with reference TRBV9 and TRBJ2-7 gives the whole variable domain DSGVTQTPKHLITATGQRVTLRCSPRSGDLSVYWYQQSLDQGLQFLIQYYNGEERAKGNILERFSAQQFPDLHSELNLSSLELGDSALYFCASSVETSGSYEQYFGPGTRLTVT.

The chain has TRBV10-1 and TRBJ1-1, with D possibly matching TRBD1 (6 bases). V gave up 3 bases and J gave up 6 bases, with 8 bases separating them. The CDR3 sequence is 12 residues long. Per germline, CDR1 WNHNN and CDR2 SYGVQD (reference sequence). CDR3 residues: CASSDRGAEAFF. The CDR3 DNA sequence: TGCGCCAGCAGTGACAGGGGCGCTGAAGCTTTCTTT.

V gene TRBV30 combines with J gene TRBJ2-1; 9 bases fit TRBD2. Germline V gives CDR1 GTSNPN, CDR2 SVGIG (reference sequence). This CDR3 is 17 amino acids long. Trimming took 1 base from V and 1 from J; bases not matched to a gene: 8. This CDR3 reads CAWSGGISGSSYNEQFF. Written as DNA, the CDR3 is TGTGCCTGGAGTGGGGGAATTAGCGGGAGTTCCTACAATGAGCAGTTCTTC.

The chain uses TRBV5-6 and TRBJ2-5; TRBD1 agrees at 9 bases. The V segment lost 7 bases and the J segment 1 base; nucleotides outside the gene matches: 8. This CDR3 spans 15 amino acids. The V gene's germline CDR1 is SGHDT and CDR2 YYEEEE. The CDR3 sequence: CASDKGQGAQETQYF. The CDR3 bases are TGTGCCAGCGATAAGGGACAGGGAGCCCAAGAGACCCAGTACTTC.

DNA of the CDR3: TGTGCCACCAGCAGAGAGGGGCAGCATACCTACGAGCAGTACTTC. It is translated as CATSREGQHTYEQYF. V usage is TRBV15 and J usage is TRBJ2-7, with a tentative D call TRBD1 (5 bases). The ends were cut back, 0 bases at V and 2 bases at J, with 11 bases in the middle. CDR3 length: 15 residues. From germline, CDR1 is LNHNV and CDR2 YYDKDF (reference sequence).

This clone was observed a handful of times. The chain uses TRBV29-1 and TRBJ1-1; D is possibly TRBD1 (6 bases). The CDR3 totals 15 residues. Germline CDR1 reads SQVTM; CDR2 reads ANQGSEA. Trimming took 4 bases from V and 1 from J, leaving 16 bases between them. The CDR3, as DNA: TGCAGCGTTGTCCCCGCGACAGGCCCGAACACTGAAGCTTTCTTT. Its translation is CSVVPATGPNTEAFF.

The chain combines TRBV19 with TRBJ2-7; perhaps TRBD1 as D (6 bases). Between the trimmed V and J ends, which lost 10 bases and 6 bases, there was a span of 13 bases. The germline gives CDR1 LNHDA, CDR2 SQIVND (reference sequence). This CDR3 has 11 amino acids. The CDR3 reads CATQQGSEQYF. The CDR3, as DNA: TGTGCCACTCAACAGGGTAGCGAGCAGTACTTC.

This chain uses TRBV7-2 with TRBJ1-3; TRBD1 matches at 7 bases. This CDR3 comprises 14 residues. The germline gives CDR1 SGHTA, CDR2 FQGNSA. V lost 4 bases, J lost 7 bases, and 7 bases stayed unmatched. The CDR3 protein is CASSSNRGGNTIYF. For the CDR3, the DNA is TGTGCCAGCAGCTCAAACAGGGGAGGGAACACCATATATTTT.

V and J are TRBV5-1 and TRBJ2-7; D perhaps matches TRBD2 (5 bases). V lost 1 base, J lost 0 bases, and 14 bases lay in between. Germline lookup yields CDR1 SGHRS and CDR2 YFSETQ. The CDR3 contains 16 residues. The CDR3 nucleotides are TGCGCCAGCAGCTTGTTACGGGCCGGAGGCTCCTACGAGCAGTACTTC. This codes for CASSLLRAGGSYEQYF.

As regards this clone: The identical CDR3 is also encoded by other nucleotide sequences in the sample. The rearrangement links TRBV19 to TRBJ1-5; TRBD1 might be the D (5 bases). Germline CDR1 LNHDA, CDR2 SQIVND (reference sequence). Deletions cut 2 bases from V and 6 bases from J, with 8 bases between. This CDR3 comprises 13 residues. The CDR3 spells CASSIQGGQPQHF. The CDR3 bases are TGTGCCAGTAGTATACAGGGAGGTCAGCCCCAGCATTTT.